A single sample is the source of the 12 T cell receptor beta chains below, sequenced in a study of shared clonotypes between healthy human individuals. Measured with immunoSEQ multiplex PCR; TCRdb has only the in-frame clones, and not every one. This table holds about 2 million clones, about 95% found once. Selected positively for CCR7 and CD45RO-negative, naive CD8 cells excluded terminally differentiated effector memory CD45RA+ cells. Source material: naive CD8+ T cells sorted from blood. The origin of the receptors is a man aged 18-30 years in good health.

The chain uses TRBV4-3 and TRBJ2-1, with a tentative D call TRBD2 (6 bases). The CDR3 runs to 16 residues. Trimming took 1 base from V and 3 from J, leaving 13 bases between them. Germline loops: CDR1 LGHNA, CDR2 YSLEER. CDR3 DNA sequence: TGCGCCAGCAGCCAAGTCTACGCGGGACTCTACAATGAGCAGTTCTTC. This sequence encodes CASSQVYAGLYNEQFF.

The J gene is TRBJ2-5, the V gene TRBV5-1, with 8 bases matching TRBD2. Germline V gene sequence: CDR1 SGHRS, CDR2 YFSETQ. V lost 3 bases and J lost 2; bases outside the gene matches: 12. CDR3 size: 17 residues. CDR3 coding DNA: TGCGCCAGCAGCTACGGGGTACCGGGGGGGTTACAAGAGACCCAGTACTTC. This translates into CASSYGVPGGLQETQYF.

J is TRBJ1-4 and V is TRBV4-3; 7 nucleotides match TRBD1. Germline lookup yields CDR1 LGHNA and CDR2 YSLEER. J was trimmed by 2 bases and V by 4 bases; bases with no gene match: 13. The CDR3 is 18 amino acids. DNA of the CDR3: TGCGCCAGCAGCCCCCATTGGCAGGGGGAAGCGACTAATGAAAAACTGTTTTTT. Its translation: CASSPHWQGEATNEKLFF.

Details on this clone: Distinct nucleotide sequences in the sample also encode this CDR3. The rearrangement uses TRBV30 and TRBJ2-7, with 7 positions matching TRBD1. Germline V gene lookup returns CDR1 GTSNPN and CDR2 SVGIG (reference sequence). V lost 0 bases to trimming and J lost 3 bases; unmatched junction nucleotides: 2. CDR3 size: 13 residues. CDR3 protein: CAWSVTGVYEQYF. CDR3 sequence (DNA): TGTGCCTGGAGTGTTACAGGGGTCTACGAGCAGTACTTC.

The chain uses TRBV4-1 and TRBJ2-7; D may be TRBD1 (6 bases). From germline, CDR1 is MGHRA and CDR2 YSYEKL. Trimming took off 0 bases at V and 6 bases at J, with 21 bases between the two ends. This CDR3 is built from 17 residues. The chain's CDR3 is CASSQDPYTGRTSEQYF. CDR3 DNA sequence: TGCGCCAGCAGCCAAGATCCGTACACAGGGAGAACCTCCGAGCAGTACTTC.

DNA for the CDR3: TGTGCCAGCAGTTCCGTGGAGGGTGGAAGCACAGATACGCAGTATTTT. Its translation: CASSSVEGGSTDTQYF. The rearrangement links TRBV7-3 to TRBJ2-3; weak D call: TRBD2 (6 bases). The V gene lost 6 bases and the J gene lost 0 bases, with 16 bases spanning the gap. Germline-derived CDR1 and CDR2 are SGHTA and FQGTGA. This CDR3 is 16 amino acids long. Variable domain in full (rest from reference TRBV7-3 and TRBJ2-3): GAGVSQTPSNKVTEKGKYVELRCDPISGHTALYWYRQSLGQGPEFLIYFQGTGAADDSGLPNDRFFAVRPEGSVSTLKIQRTERGDSAVYLCASSSVEGGSTDTQYFGPGTRLTVL.

The chain joins TRBV28 to TRBJ2-7; D is uncertain. V was cut by 6 bases and J by 5 bases, with 14 bases left in between. The CDR3 length is 13 residues. Germline V lookup: CDR1 MDHEN, CDR2 SYDVKM. DNA of the CDR3: TGTGCCAGCAGCCCGTCGGGCCGTAACGAGCAGTACTTC. This codes for CASSPSGRNEQYF.

The gene calls are TRBV27 and TRBJ2-2; either TRBD1 or TRBD2 may supply D (5 bases each). The germline V and J ends were trimmed by 7 bases and 4 bases, with 10 bases remaining between them. The CDR3 runs 13 residues. CDR1 and CDR2 from the germline V gene are MNHEY and SMNVEV (reference sequence). CDR3 residues: CASTPGATGELFF. DNA of the CDR3: TGTGCCAGCACCCCCGGGGCCACCGGGGAGCTGTTTTTT.

V gene TRBV6-5 combines with J gene TRBJ1-2, with D hard to call. Germline V gene sequence: CDR1 MNHEY, CDR2 SVGAGI. The CDR3 has 13 residues. V lost 6 bases, J lost 3 bases, and 11 bases lay in between. The CDR3 spells CASRQDGYYGYTF. The CDR3 nucleotides are TGTGCCAGCAGGCAAGACGGATACTATGGCTACACCTTC.

V and J are TRBV5-1 and TRBJ2-7, with D possibly being TRBD1 (6 bases). Between the trimmed V and J ends, which lost 7 bases and 5 bases, there was a span of 10 bases. The CDR3 covers 11 residues. In germline, CDR1 is SGHRS, CDR2 YFSETQ. CDR3 sequence: CASSDSHEQYF. In DNA form, the CDR3 reads TGCGCCAGCTCGGACAGTCACGAGCAGTACTTC.

The gene calls are TRBV5-6 and TRBJ1-1; D remains unclear. The length of the CDR3 is 16 residues. Germline V gene lookup returns CDR1 SGHDT and CDR2 YYEEEE. The V and J ends lost 1 base and 1 base respectively, with 14 bases between them. The CDR3 DNA follows: TGTGCCAGCAGCTTGAATGGGGAGCTAAGGAACACTGAAGCTTTCTTT. As protein: CASSLNGELRNTEAFF. The variable domain in full, with the rest retrieved from reference TRBV5-6 and TRBJ1-1, is DAGVTQSPTHLIKTRGQQVTLRCSPKSGHDTVSWYQQALGQGPQFIFQYYEEEERQRGNFPDRFSGHQFPNYSSELNVNALLLGDSALYLCASSLNGELRNTEAFFGQGTRLTVV.

The chain recombines TRBV5-6 with TRBJ2-5; 8 bases align to TRBD2. With the DNA end fitting TRBJ2-7 better, the J assignment may be wrong. This CDR3 is 14 amino acids long. From germline, CDR1 is SGHDT and CDR2 YYEEEE. The CDR3 coding sequence is TGTGCCAGCAGCTTTGGTAGCGGGATCTACGAGCAGTACTTC. This translates into CASSFGSGIYEQYF.